The 20 T cell receptor beta chains below come from one sample, sequenced in a study of blood T cell repertoires in COVID-19. Generated by immunoSEQ multiplex PCR, the TCRdb table keeps only in-frame clones and is missing some. The data hold more than 45,000 clones, with 80% to 90% observed a single time. Sequences were obtained from peripheral blood. The receptors come from an elderly man with acute or convalescent COVID-19.

As regards this clone: Other DNA sequences in this sample translate to the same CDR3. The chain combines TRBV6-5 with TRBJ2-7; the D gene is possibly TRBD1 (5 bases). Between the trimmed V and J ends, which lost 0 bases and 3 bases, there was a span of 6 bases. CDR1 MNHEY and CDR2 SVGAGI come from the germline V gene. This CDR3 contains 13 residues. CDR3 in amino acids: CASSYSDSYEQYF. CDR3 coding DNA: TGTGCCAGCAGTTACTCAGACAGCTACGAGCAGTACTTC.

V and J are TRBV6-5 and TRBJ1-3; D perhaps matches TRBD1 (6 bases). The V gene's germline CDR1 is MNHEY and CDR2 SVGAGI. The V and J ends lost 6 bases and 0 bases respectively, with 9 bases between them. The CDR3 sequence is 14 residues long. In nucleotides, the CDR3 is TGTGCCAGCAGCCGGACAGTCTCTGGAAACACCATATATTTT. Protein: CASSRTVSGNTIYF.

V gene TRBV3-1 (or the pseudogene TRBV3-2) combines with J gene TRBJ1-5; the D gene is possibly TRBD1 (5 bases). Germline V gene sequence: CDR1 LGHDT, CDR2 YNNKEL (reference sequence). There are 16 residues in the CDR3. Trimming took off 4 bases at V and 5 bases at J, with 18 bases between the two ends. CDR3 sequence (DNA): TGTGCCAGCAGCCCTCAGACAGCCAGCGCGGATCAGCCCCAGCATTTT. This encodes CASSPQTASADQPQHF.

The chain recombines TRBV7-2 with TRBJ1-1; possibly TRBD1 for D (6 bases). Germline CDR1 is SGHTA and CDR2 is FQGNSA. CDR3 length: 16 amino acids. The ends were cut back, 2 bases at V and 0 bases at J, with 13 bases in the middle. Here the CDR3 reads CASSLTGQLMNTEAFF. As DNA, the CDR3 is TGTGCCAGCAGCTTAACCGGACAGCTCATGAACACTGAAGCTTTCTTT.

The chain joins TRBV19 to TRBJ2-5, with TRBD2 identical over 7 bases. The junction had 1 base not matched to a gene; V was cut back by 3 bases and J by 0 bases. CDR3 length: 14 residues. CDR1 is LNHDA and CDR2 is SQIVND in the germline V gene (reference sequence). DNA for the CDR3: TGTGCCAGTAGTATGGGGGGGAACCAAGAGACCCAGTACTTC. This codes for CASSMGGNQETQYF.

This clone was counted between two and nine times. V gene TRBV13 combines with J gene TRBJ1-6; the D is unclear. Germline V gene sequence: CDR1 PRHDT, CDR2 FYEKMQ (reference sequence). The ends were cut back, 4 bases at V and 7 bases at J, with 8 bases in the middle. The CDR3 has 13 residues. The CDR3 is CASSSMRNSPLHF. CDR3 sequence (DNA): TGTGCCAGCAGCTCTATGCGGAATTCACCCCTCCACTTT.

The chain combines TRBV5-1 with TRBJ2-1; 9 nucleotides agree with TRBD1. Trimming took 1 base from V and 0 from J; bases not matched to a gene: 5. The germline V gene encodes CDR1 SGHRS and CDR2 YFSETQ. This CDR3 region has 17 residues. The CDR3 spells CASSLNPTGGSYNEQFF. CDR3 sequence (DNA): TGCGCCAGCAGCTTGAACCCGACAGGGGGCTCCTACAATGAGCAGTTCTTC.

Remarks on this clone: Mismatch with germline at one junction end may stem from a read error. The chain combines TRBV5-6 with TRBJ2-2; D might be TRBD1 (5 bases). Germline V gives CDR1 SGHDT, CDR2 YYEEEE. The CDR3 extends over 15 amino acids. As DNA, the CDR3 is TGTGCCAGCAGTTTGGCAAACAGGTTAACCGGGGAGCTGTTTTTT. Amino acids: CASSLANRLTGELFF.

The chain joins TRBV6-1 to TRBJ2-3; TRBD2 matches at 12 bases. From germline, CDR1 is MNHNS and CDR2 SASEGT. V shed 1 base and J 7 bases; nucleotides not matched to a gene: 15. CDR3 size: 19 residues. The chain's CDR3 is CASSEGPPGLAGPGNTQYF. The CDR3 nucleotides are TGTGCCAGCAGTGAAGGCCCCCCGGGACTAGCGGGCCCTGGGAATACGCAGTATTTT.

This chain connects TRBV7-8 to TRBJ2-5, with 9 bases that match TRBD2. Per germline, CDR1 SGHVS and CDR2 FQNEAQ. The CDR3 extends over 15 amino acids. The V segment lost 5 bases and the J segment 5 bases; nucleotides outside the gene matches: 9. CDR3 loop: CASSPLGGGAETQYF. The CDR3 DNA is TGTGCCAGCAGCCCCCTGGGCGGGGGGGCCGAGACCCAGTACTTC.

The chain has TRBV5-4 and TRBJ2-2; 12 bases align to TRBD2. V lost 4 bases and J lost 3; bases outside the gene matches: 10. This CDR3 contains 18 residues. Germline V gene data show CDR1 as SGHNT and CDR2 as YYREEE (reference sequence). The CDR3 DNA reads TGTGCCAGCAGCCCACGACTAGCGGGGGTGAAGGACACCGGGGAGCTGTTTTTT. Translation: CASSPRLAGVKDTGELFF.

The V gene is TRBV10-1, the J gene TRBJ1-1; no clear D gene. Germline assignment: CDR1 WNHNN and CDR2 SYGVQD (reference sequence). The V end lost 5 bases, the J end lost 2 bases, and 9 bases lay between the germline ends. The CDR3 length is 13 residues. The CDR3 DNA sequence: TGCGCCAGCAGTTCGGACTTTAACACTGAAGCTTTCTTT. This encodes CASSSDFNTEAFF.

This clone was detected only a few times. This chain uses TRBV6-2 or TRBV6-3 with TRBJ2-1, with 7 bases matching TRBD2. The germline V gene has CDR1 MNHEY and CDR2 SVGEGT. J was trimmed by 1 base and V by 5 bases; bases with no gene match: 8. This CDR3 comprises 16 residues. In DNA form, the CDR3 reads TGTGCCAGCAGTAAAACGTCTAGCGGTTCCTACAATGAGCAGTTCTTC. This encodes CASSKTSSGSYNEQFF.

This rearrangement joins TRBV9 to TRBJ1-6; D call uncertain. The V gene's germline CDR1 is SGDLS and CDR2 YYNGEE. Trimming left V 0 bases short and J 0 bases short, with 4 bases between. The CDR3 length is 15 residues. CDR3 DNA sequence: TGTGCCAGCAGCGTAGGAGTCTCCTATAATTCACCCCTCCACTTT. Translation gives CASSVGVSYNSPLHF. The variable domain in full, completed from reference TRBV9 and TRBJ1-6, reads DSGVTQTPKHLITATGQRVTLRCSPRSGDLSVYWYQQSLDQGLQFLIQYYNGEERAKGNILERFSAQQFPDLHSELNLSSLELGDSALYFCASSVGVSYNSPLHFGNGTRLTVT.

The gene calls are TRBV7-3 and TRBJ2-3; TRBD1 might be the D (6 bases). The V end was cut by 2 bases, the J end by 1 base, with 10 bases between. The length of the CDR3 is 15 residues. Germline CDR1 SGHTA, CDR2 FQGTGA. This chain's CDR3 is CASSLEQGRTDTQYF. The DNA for the CDR3 is TGTGCCAGCAGCTTAGAGCAGGGGCGCACAGATACGCAGTATTTT.

There are a few counts of this clone. V and J are TRBV19 and TRBJ1-5, with a weak D call TRBD1 (6 bases). CDR3 length: 15 residues. The germline V gene has CDR1 LNHDA and CDR2 SQIVND (reference sequence). Trimming removed 7 bases from V and 3 bases from J, with 16 bases in between. The CDR3 DNA sequence: TGTGCCAGTACCAGGGGCCTTACCTTCAATCAGCCCCAGCATTTT. It codes for CASTRGLTFNQPQHF.

This rearrangement joins TRBV18 to TRBJ2-3, with D perhaps matching TRBD1 (5 bases). Between the trimmed V and J ends, which lost 2 bases and 0 bases, there was a span of 9 bases. Germline V gene sequence: CDR1 KGHSH, CDR2 LQKENI. The CDR3 runs to 15 residues. CDR3 region: CASSPRQGSTDTQYF. Here the CDR3 DNA reads TGTGCCAGCTCACCAAGGCAGGGTAGCACAGATACGCAGTATTTT.

The V call is TRBV6-7, the J call TRBJ1-1, with 9 bases matching TRBD1. TRBV6-7 is an open reading frame whose function is uncertain. The V gene end was trimmed by 0 bases and the J gene end by 1 base; junction bases not matched to a gene: 6. There are 17 residues in the CDR3. CDR3 DNA sequence: TGTGCCAGCAGTTACTCGAGGACAGGGGAGGAGAACACTGAAGCTTTCTTT. It specifies CASSYSRTGEENTEAFF.

The J gene is TRBJ1-2, the V gene TRBV30; D ambiguous. The V and J ends lost 5 bases and 2 bases respectively, with 24 bases between them. CDR1 is GTSNPN, CDR2 SVGIG, per germline (reference sequence). The CDR3 contains 17 residues. The chain's CDR3 is CAWVLVPNSRLNYGYTF. As DNA, the CDR3 is TGTGCCTGGGTGCTAGTCCCCAATTCTAGGTTAAACTATGGCTACACCTTC.

The CDR3: CAISSEDRAALGNTEAFF. As DNA, the CDR3 is TGTGCCATCAGTTCAGAGGACAGGGCTGCCCTCGGGAACACTGAAGCTTTCTTT. The chain couples TRBV10-3 to TRBJ1-1, with 8 bases that match TRBD1. V trimming: 5 bases; J trimming: 1 base; junction bases outside the gene matches: 15. Germline V gene data show CDR1 as ENHRY and CDR2 as SYGVKD. CDR3 length equals 18 residues.